This TCR beta chain was sequenced in a study of blood T cell repertoires in COVID-19. Only in-frame clones appear in the TCRdb table, and some are missing; sequencing was by immunoSEQ multiplex PCR. Of about 200,000 clones in the sample, less than 85% were seen once. This clonotype was obtained from a middle-aged man who had recovered from COVID-19. Sequenced material: PBMCs or T cells enriched from blood (not recorded which).

CDR3 protein: CASSLDVGGGYEQYF. The CDR3 nucleotides are TGTGCCAGCAGCTTAGATGTGGGCGGGGGCTACGAGCAGTACTTC. This chain links TRBV11-2 with TRBJ2-7, with TRBD2 identical over 7 bases. The V gene end was trimmed by 0 bases and the J gene end by 3 bases; junction bases not matched to a gene: 5. CDR3 length: 15 residues. The germline CDR1 and CDR2 sequences are SGHAT and FQNNGV.